A single sample gave rise to the 10 T cell receptor beta chains below, sequenced in a study of beta chain features in type 1 diabetes. These receptors are not linked to any known antigen. Study conclusions and caveats: In all four CD4+ subsets, TCRB CDR3 length was significantly, moderately reduced in type 1 diabetes.

The study reverse transcribed the entire isolated RNA, so it sequenced expressed TCRB transcripts. Assay used: immunoSEQ multiplex PCR; TCRdb lists only in-frame clones, some missing. The repertoire holds around 310,000 clones, with about 13% as singletons. The sequencing sample was made of naive CD4+ T cells from blood. The origin of the receptors is a young woman with type 1 diabetes.

This clone was picked up a small number of times. This chain connects TRBV2 to TRBJ2-1; TRBD2 matches 10 bases. This CDR3 is 14 amino acids long. Germline loops: CDR1 SNHLY, CDR2 FYNNEI. With V trimmed by 4 bases and J by 10 bases, 7 bases remained unmatched. CDR3 loop: CASSGTSGPGEQFF. The CDR3 region has the DNA TGTGCCAGCAGTGGGACTAGCGGCCCTGGGGAGCAGTTCTTC. Together with reference TRBV2 and TRBJ2-1, the CDR3 gives the full variable domain: EPEVTQTPSHQVTQMGQEVILRCVPISNHLYFYWYRQILGQKVEFLVSFYNNEISEKSEIFDDQFSVERPDGSNFTLKIRSTKLEDSAMYFCASSGTSGPGEQFFGPGTRLTVL.

This clone occurred a few times. The chain is built from TRBV28 and TRBJ2-5; D call uncertain. The germline V gene has CDR1 MDHEN and CDR2 SYDVKM. CDR3 length equals 15 residues. Between the trimmed V and J ends, which lost 7 bases and 0 bases, there was a span of 15 bases. In DNA, the CDR3 is TGTGCCAGCACCCCGCTCACCCGGGACCAAGAGACCCAGTACTTC. Residues: CASTPLTRDQETQYF.

This clone was seen a handful of times. V gene TRBV7-2 combines with J gene TRBJ2-2; D may be TRBD2 (6 bases). The CDR3 contains 14 residues. Germline CDR1 SGHTA, CDR2 FQGNSA. V was clipped by 2 bases and J by 6 bases, with 10 bases between them. The CDR3 DNA sequence: TGTGCCAGCAGCTTAAGGCCGGGGGCCGGGGAGCTGTTTTTT. Amino acids: CASSLRPGAGELFF.

This chain joins TRBV19 and TRBJ2-2; D possibly corresponds to TRBD2 (5 bases). Trimming removed 7 bases at V and 5 bases at J, with 8 bases between. CDR1 LNHDA and CDR2 SQIVND come from the germline V gene (reference sequence). The CDR3 sequence is 12 residues long. Here the CDR3 reads CASMRGTGELFF. CDR3 nucleotide sequence: TGTGCCAGTATGAGAGGGACCGGGGAGCTGTTTTTT.

This clone was seen more than once but under ten times. The gene calls are TRBV6-5 and TRBJ2-3; 7 bases are shared with TRBD2. The CDR3 consists of 15 residues. The V segment lost 2 bases and the J segment 0 bases; nucleotides outside the gene matches: 2. Germline-derived CDR1 and CDR2 are MNHEY and SVGAGI. The CDR3 here is CASSYLAVSTDTQYF. In DNA, the CDR3 is TGTGCCAGCAGTTACCTAGCGGTTAGCACAGATACGCAGTATTTT.

This clone was counted ten times or more. This rearrangement joins TRBV4-3 to TRBJ2-5, with TRBD1 matching 8 bases. CDR3 length: 14 amino acids. The junction had 0 bases not matched to a gene; V was cut back by 1 base and J by 2 bases. Germline assignment: CDR1 LGHNA and CDR2 YSLEER. The CDR3 DNA follows: TGCGCCAGCAGCCAAGGGACAGGGCAAGAGACCCAGTACTTC. The encoded protein is CASSQGTGQETQYF.

This clone was observed a few times. The rearrangement uses TRBV2 and TRBJ1-1, with D perhaps TRBD1 (5 bases). V was cut by 6 bases and J by 2 bases, with 13 bases left in between. Germline assignment: CDR1 SNHLY and CDR2 FYNNEI. There are 14 residues in the CDR3. The CDR3 DNA sequence: TGTGCCAGCAGGTGGGGGGACCGTAACACTGAAGCTTTCTTT. The encoded protein is CASRWGDRNTEAFF.

This clone appeared a few times. The J gene is TRBJ2-5, the V gene TRBV19; TRBD2 matches at 7 bases. Germline CDR1 reads LNHDA; CDR2 reads SQIVND (reference sequence). The CDR3 length is 15 residues. Germline trimming cut 3 bases from V and 5 bases from J; bases unmatched to any gene: 9. Written as DNA, the CDR3 is TGTGCCAGTAGTATCGAGGGGAGGGCACGGGAGACCCAGTACTTC. Encoded protein: CASSIEGRARETQYF. Based on the CDR3 plus reference TRBV19 and TRBJ2-5, the full variable domain is DGGITQSPKYLFRKEGQNVTLSCEQNLNHDAMYWYRQDPGQGLRLIYYSQIVNDFQKGDIAEGYSVSREKKESFPLTVTSAQKNPTAFYLCASSIEGRARETQYFGPGTRLLVL.

This clone was counted ten times or more. The V call is TRBV30, the J call TRBJ2-1; 9 bases are shared with TRBD1. The germline gives CDR1 GTSNPN, CDR2 SVGIG (reference sequence). This CDR3 is built from 12 residues. J gave up 8 bases and V 3 bases, and 2 bases lay outside the gene matches. CDR3 coding DNA: TGTGCCTGGAGCCGGACAGGGGATGAGCAGTTCTTC. Amino acids: CAWSRTGDEQFF. Drawing the rest from reference TRBV30 and TRBJ2-1, the complete variable domain is SQTIHQWPATLVQPVGSPLSLECTVEGTSNPNLYWYRQAAGRGLQLLFYSVGIGQISSEVPQNLSASRPQDRQFILSSKKLLLSDSGFYLCAWSRTGDEQFFGPGTRLTVL.

J is TRBJ1-2 and V is TRBV7-2; a weak D match, TRBD1 (6 bases). The CDR3 contains 14 residues. V gave up 3 bases and J gave up 4 bases, with 12 bases separating them. Germline-derived CDR1 and CDR2 are SGHTA and FQGNSA. The chain's CDR3 is CASSFRRDIYGYTF. CDR3 sequence (DNA): TGTGCCAGCAGCTTTCGAAGGGACATCTATGGCTACACCTTC. Using reference TRBV7-2 and TRBJ1-2 for the parts outside the CDR3, the full variable domain is GAGVSQSPSNKVTEKGKDVELRCDPISGHTALYWYRQSLGQGLEFLIYFQGNSAPDKSGLPSDRFSAERTGGSVSTLTIQRTQQEDSAVYLCASSFRRDIYGYTFGSGTRLTVV.